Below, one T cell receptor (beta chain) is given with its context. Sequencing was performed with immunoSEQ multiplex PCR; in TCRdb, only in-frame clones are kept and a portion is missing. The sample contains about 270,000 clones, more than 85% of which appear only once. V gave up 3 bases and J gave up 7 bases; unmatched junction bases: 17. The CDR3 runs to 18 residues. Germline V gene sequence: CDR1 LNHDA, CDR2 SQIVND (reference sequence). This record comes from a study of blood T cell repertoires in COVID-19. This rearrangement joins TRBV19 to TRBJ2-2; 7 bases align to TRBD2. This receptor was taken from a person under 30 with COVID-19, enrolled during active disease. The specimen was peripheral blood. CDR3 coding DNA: TGTGCCAGTAGTATGCAGTTAGGGAGGGAGATGAATATCGGGGAGCTGTTTTTT. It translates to CASSMQLGREMNIGELFF.